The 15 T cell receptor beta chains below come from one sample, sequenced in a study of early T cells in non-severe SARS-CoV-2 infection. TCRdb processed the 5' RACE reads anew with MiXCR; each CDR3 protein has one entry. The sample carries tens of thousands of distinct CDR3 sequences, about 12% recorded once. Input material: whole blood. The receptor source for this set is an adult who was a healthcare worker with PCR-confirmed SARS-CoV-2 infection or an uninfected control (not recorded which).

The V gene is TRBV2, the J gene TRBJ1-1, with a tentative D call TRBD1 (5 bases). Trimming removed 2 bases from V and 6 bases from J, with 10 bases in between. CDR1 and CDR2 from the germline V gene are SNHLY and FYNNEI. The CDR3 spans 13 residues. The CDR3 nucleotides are TGTGCCAGCAGTGAATGGGTCAGGGCTGAAGCTTTCTTT. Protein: CASSEWVRAEAFF.

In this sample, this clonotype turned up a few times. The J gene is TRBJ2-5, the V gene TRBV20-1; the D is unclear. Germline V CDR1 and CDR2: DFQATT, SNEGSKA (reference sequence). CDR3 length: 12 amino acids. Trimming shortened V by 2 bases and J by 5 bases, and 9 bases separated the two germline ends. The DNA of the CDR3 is TGCAGTGCTAGAACACCTCTGGAGACCCAGTACTTC. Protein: CSARTPLETQYF.

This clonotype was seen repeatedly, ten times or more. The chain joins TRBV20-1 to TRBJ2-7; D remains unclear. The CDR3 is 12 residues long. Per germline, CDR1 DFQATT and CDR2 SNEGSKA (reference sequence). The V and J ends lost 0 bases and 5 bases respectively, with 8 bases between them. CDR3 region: CSARDRFHEQYF. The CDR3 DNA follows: TGCAGTGCTAGAGATCGCTTCCACGAGCAGTACTTC.

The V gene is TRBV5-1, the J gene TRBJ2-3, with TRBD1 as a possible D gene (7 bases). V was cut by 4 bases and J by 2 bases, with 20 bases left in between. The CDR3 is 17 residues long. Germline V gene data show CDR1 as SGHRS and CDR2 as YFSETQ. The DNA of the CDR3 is TGCGCCAGCAGCCAGGGGGGTACCTCGAGGGACACAGATACGCAGTATTTT. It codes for CASSQGGTSRDTDTQYF. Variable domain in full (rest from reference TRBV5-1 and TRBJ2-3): KAGVTQTPRYLIKTRGQQVTLSCSPISGHRSVSWYQQTPGQGLQFLFEYFSETQRNKGNFPGRFSGRQFSNSRSEMNVSTLELGDSALYLCASSQGGTSRDTDTQYFGPGTRLTVL.

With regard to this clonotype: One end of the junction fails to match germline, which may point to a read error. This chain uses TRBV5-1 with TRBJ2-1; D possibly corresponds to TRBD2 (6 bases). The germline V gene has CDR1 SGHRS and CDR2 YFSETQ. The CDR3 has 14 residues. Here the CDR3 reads CVSSLEGPHNEQFF. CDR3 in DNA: TGCGTCAGCAGCTTGGAGGGACCACACAATGAGCAGTTCTTC.

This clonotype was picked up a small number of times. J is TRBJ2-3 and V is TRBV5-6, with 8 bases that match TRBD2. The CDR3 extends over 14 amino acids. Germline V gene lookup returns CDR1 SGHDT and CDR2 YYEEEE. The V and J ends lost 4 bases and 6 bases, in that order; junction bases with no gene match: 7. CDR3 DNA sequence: TGTGCCAGCAGCAGCGGACTAGCAGCGGATACGCAGTATTTT. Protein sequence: CASSSGLAADTQYF.

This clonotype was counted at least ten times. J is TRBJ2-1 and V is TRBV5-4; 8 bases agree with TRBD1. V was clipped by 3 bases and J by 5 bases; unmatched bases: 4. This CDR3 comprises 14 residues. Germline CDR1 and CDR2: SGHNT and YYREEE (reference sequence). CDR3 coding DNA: TGTGCCAGCAGCTGGGGACAGGAGGACAATGAGCAGTTCTTC. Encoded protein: CASSWGQEDNEQFF.

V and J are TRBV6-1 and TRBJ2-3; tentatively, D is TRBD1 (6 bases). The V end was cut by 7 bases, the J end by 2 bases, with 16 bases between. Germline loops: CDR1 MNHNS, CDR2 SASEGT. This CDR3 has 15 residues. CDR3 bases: TGTGCCAGCAAGGCCCGGACAGACTACACAGATACGCAGTATTTT. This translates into CASKARTDYTDTQYF.

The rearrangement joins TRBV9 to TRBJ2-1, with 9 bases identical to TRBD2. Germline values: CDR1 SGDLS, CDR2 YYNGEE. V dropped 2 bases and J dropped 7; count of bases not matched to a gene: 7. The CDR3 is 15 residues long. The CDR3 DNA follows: TGTGCCAGCAGCGTGGGAGCGGGGGGAGAGAATGAGCAGTTCTTC. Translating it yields CASSVGAGGENEQFF.

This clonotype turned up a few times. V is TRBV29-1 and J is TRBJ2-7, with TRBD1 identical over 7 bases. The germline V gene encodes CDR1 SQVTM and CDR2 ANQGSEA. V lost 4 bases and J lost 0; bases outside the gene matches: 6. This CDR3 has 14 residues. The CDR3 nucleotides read TGCAGCGTTGGGGACAGTAAGAGCTCCTACGAGCAGTACTTC. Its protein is CSVGDSKSSYEQYF.

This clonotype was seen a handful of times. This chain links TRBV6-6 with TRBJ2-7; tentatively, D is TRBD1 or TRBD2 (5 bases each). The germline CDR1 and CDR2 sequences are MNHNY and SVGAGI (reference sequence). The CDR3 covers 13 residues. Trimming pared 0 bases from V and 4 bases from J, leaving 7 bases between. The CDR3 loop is CASSYSGDYEQYF. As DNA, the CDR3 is TGTGCCAGCAGTTACTCGGGGGATTACGAGCAGTACTTC.

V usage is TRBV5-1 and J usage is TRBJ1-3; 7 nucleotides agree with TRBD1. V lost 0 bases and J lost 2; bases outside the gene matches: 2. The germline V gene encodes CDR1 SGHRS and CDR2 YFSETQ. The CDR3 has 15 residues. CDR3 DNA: TGCGCCAGCAGCTTGGATAGGGGGCCTGGAAACACCATATATTTT. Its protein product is CASSLDRGPGNTIYF.

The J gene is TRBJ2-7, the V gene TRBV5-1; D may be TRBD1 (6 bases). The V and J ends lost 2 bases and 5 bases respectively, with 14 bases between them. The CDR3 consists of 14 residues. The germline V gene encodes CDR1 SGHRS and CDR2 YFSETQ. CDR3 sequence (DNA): TGCGCCAGCAGCTTATCAAACAGGGCCCACGAGCAGTACTTC. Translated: CASSLSNRAHEQYF.

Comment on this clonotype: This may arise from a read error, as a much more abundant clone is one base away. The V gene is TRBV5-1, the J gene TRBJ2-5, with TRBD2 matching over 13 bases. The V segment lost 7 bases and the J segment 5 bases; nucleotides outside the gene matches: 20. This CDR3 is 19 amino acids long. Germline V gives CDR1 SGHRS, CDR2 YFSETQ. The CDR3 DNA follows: TGCGCCAGCTCTTCCCGAGGGCCTGGGACTAGCGGGGTGGTGGAGACCCAGTACTTC. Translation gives CASSSRGPGTSGVVETQYF.

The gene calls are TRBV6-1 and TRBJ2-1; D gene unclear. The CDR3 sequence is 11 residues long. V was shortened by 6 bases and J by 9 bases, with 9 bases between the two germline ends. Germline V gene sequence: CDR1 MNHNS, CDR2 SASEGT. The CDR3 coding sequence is TGTGCCAGCAGCCGACGGAGTGAGCAGTTCTTC. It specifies CASSRRSEQFF.